The subject of this entry is one T cell receptor beta chain. Its specificity is unknown. CDR3 length equals 17 residues. Germline V lookup: CDR1 LGHNA, CDR2 YSLEER. The V gene lost 1 base and the J gene lost 0 bases, with 12 bases spanning the gap. This specimen belongs to a study of blood T cells in healthy people across ages. Overall study findings and caveats: TCR beta diversity correlated strongly with naive T cell percentage.

Primed by a sample-barcoded 5' primer and a J-beta primer mix, a second PCR proceeded for roughly 6 to 12 cycles. One entry per CDR3 protein results from TCRdb running MiXCR on the 5' RACE reads. The sample holds 1 million to 1.2 million distinct CDR3 sequences; 35% to 40% are singletons and the top ten take roughly 14%. V is TRBV4-3 and J is TRBJ2-2; D may match TRBD1 or TRBD2 (5 bases each). The sequencing input was blood. The TCR was taken from a man between 18 and 35 years old in good health. This CDR3 reads CASSQVGGKANTGELFF. The CDR3 nucleotides are TGCGCCAGCAGCCAAGTTGGGGGAAAGGCGAACACCGGGGAGCTGTTTTTT.